A selection of T cell receptor beta chains follows, all from one sample in a study of sequential checkpoint blockade in melanoma. Generated by immunoSEQ multiplex PCR, the TCRdb table keeps only in-frame clones and is missing some. This sample has fewer than 45,000 clones, with 70% to 90% found just once. The sequenced sample was CD8+ T cells sorted from blood (inferred from file names), obtained from a patient given nivolumab and ipilimumab in sequence. The receptors come from a human donor with melanoma. Both conserved end residues are part of each CDR3. The D gene is left open where the match is weak. Not every row has a clone size; where given, it reads once, few, many or a size class.

CDR3aa: CASSTGTANYRSYEQYF
CDR3nt: TGTGCCAGTAGTACCGGGACAGCGAATTATCGCTCCTACGAGCAGTACTTC
abundance: few
d_gene: TRBD1
j_gene: TRBJ2-7
v_gene: TRBV19

CDR3aa: CASSLIASSYNEQFF
CDR3nt: TGTGCCAGCAGCTTAATCGCTAGTTCCTACAATGAGCAGTTCTTC
abundance: once
d_gene: .
j_gene: TRBJ2-1
v_gene: TRBV7-3

CDR3aa: CASRSFGLAGGKETQYF
CDR3nt: TGTGCCAGCAGATCATTCGGACTAGCGGGAGGGAAAGAGACCCAGTACTTC
abundance: .
d_gene: TRBD2
j_gene: TRBJ2-5
v_gene: TRBV2

CDR3aa: CASSPSGVSPLHF
CDR3nt: TGTGCCAGCAGTCCCTCGGGGGTCTCACCCCTCCACTTT
abundance: .
d_gene: .
j_gene: TRBJ1-6
v_gene: TRBV6-5

CDR3aa: CASSLVAGASDTQYF
CDR3nt: TGTGCCAGCAGCTTAGTAGCGGGAGCCTCAGATACGCAGTATTTT
abundance: .
d_gene: TRBD2
j_gene: TRBJ2-3
v_gene: TRBV7-9

CDR3aa: CASSSRTGYTEAFF
CDR3nt: TGTGCCAGCAGCTCGCGGACAGGATACACTGAAGCTTTCTTT
abundance: .
d_gene: TRBD1
j_gene: TRBJ1-1
v_gene: TRBV7-9

CDR3aa: CASSEGLAYEQYF
CDR3nt: TGCGCCAGCAGTGAGGGACTAGCCTACGAGCAGTACTTC
abundance: .
d_gene: TRBD2
j_gene: TRBJ2-7
v_gene: TRBV10-2

CDR3aa: CASSQDRGGSYGYTF
CDR3nt: TGCGCCAGCAGCCAAGATCGGGGGGGCAGCTATGGCTACACCTTC
abundance: .
d_gene: .
j_gene: TRBJ1-2
v_gene: TRBV4-3

CDR3aa: CASRTPSDSVGGYTF
CDR3nt: TGTGCCAGTAGAACCCCTTCCGACAGCGTCGGCGGCTACACCTTC
abundance: .
d_gene: .
j_gene: TRBJ1-2
v_gene: TRBV19

CDR3aa: CANSTGRESYNNEQFF
CDR3nt: TGCGCCAACAGCACCGGGCGGGAGAGTTACAACAATGAGCAGTTCTTC
abundance: once
d_gene: TRBD2
j_gene: TRBJ2-1
v_gene: TRBV4-3

CDR3aa: CSVPRGTGDPNTEAFF
CDR3nt: TGCAGCGTACCCCGAGGGACAGGGGACCCGAACACTGAAGCTTTCTTT
abundance: .
d_gene: TRBD1
j_gene: TRBJ1-1
v_gene: TRBV29-1

CDR3aa: CASSLYQITSYEQYF
CDR3nt: TGTGCCAGCAGTTTATACCAGATCACCTCCTACGAGCAGTACTTC
abundance: .
d_gene: .
j_gene: TRBJ2-7
v_gene: TRBV28

CDR3aa: CASSNPGQGSNQPQHF
CDR3nt: TGTGCCAGTAGTAACCCGGGACAGGGTAGCAATCAGCCCCAGCATTTT
abundance: .
d_gene: TRBD1
j_gene: TRBJ1-5
v_gene: TRBV19

CDR3aa: CASKYEPRSSYNEQFF
CDR3nt: TGTGCCAGCAAATACGAGCCAAGGAGCTCCTACAATGAGCAGTTCTTC
abundance: .
d_gene: .
j_gene: TRBJ2-1
v_gene: TRBV2

CDR3aa: CASEEDYGYTF
CDR3nt: TGTGCCAGCGAAGAGGACTATGGCTACACCTTC
abundance: .
d_gene: .
j_gene: TRBJ1-2
v_gene: TRBV7-2

CDR3aa: CASSLLITSTDTQYF
CDR3nt: TGTGCCAGCAGTCTTTTGATCACTAGCACAGATACGCAGTATTTT
abundance: .
d_gene: .
j_gene: TRBJ2-3
v_gene: TRBV27

CDR3aa: CASSPGALGNQPQHF
CDR3nt: TGTGCCAGCAGCCCAGGGGCGCTCGGCAATCAGCCCCAGCATTTT
abundance: .
d_gene: .
j_gene: TRBJ1-5
v_gene: TRBV7-9

CDR3aa: CASSWASSYEQYF
CDR3nt: TGTGCCAGCAGCTGGGCCAGCTCCTACGAGCAGTACTTC
abundance: medium-sized
d_gene: .
j_gene: TRBJ2-7
v_gene: TRBV27

CDR3aa: CASSGQGNYGYTF
CDR3nt: TGTGCCAGCAGTGGGCAGGGAAACTATGGCTACACCTTC
abundance: .
d_gene: .
j_gene: TRBJ1-2
v_gene: TRBV2

CDR3aa: CASSSRTARQAFF
CDR3nt: TGTGCCAGCAGTTCTCGGACAGCCCGTCAAGCTTTCTTT
abundance: .
d_gene: .
j_gene: TRBJ1-1
v_gene: TRBV5-4

CDR3aa: CASSLDLRQKRNSPLHF
CDR3nt: TGTGCCAGCAGCCTCGACCTCAGACAGAAGAGGAATTCACCCCTCCACTTT
abundance: .
d_gene: .
j_gene: TRBJ1-6
v_gene: TRBV7-9

CDR3aa: CSVEGILADSTDTQYF
CDR3nt: TGCAGCGTTGAAGGTATACTAGCGGATAGCACAGATACGCAGTATTTT
abundance: .
d_gene: TRBD2
j_gene: TRBJ2-3
v_gene: TRBV29-1

CDR3aa: CASSLALHLNTGELFF
CDR3nt: TGTGCCAGCAGTTTAGCACTCCACTTGAACACCGGGGAGCTGTTTTTT
abundance: .
d_gene: .
j_gene: TRBJ2-2
v_gene: TRBV27

CDR3aa: CASASSQGQGYPQHF
CDR3nt: TGCGCCAGCGCCAGCTCCCAGGGACAGGGTTATCCCCAGCATTTT
abundance: .
d_gene: TRBD1
j_gene: TRBJ1-5
v_gene: TRBV4-3

CDR3aa: CASSQVTGGMNTEAFF
CDR3nt: TGCGCCAGCAGCCAAGTGACAGGGGGCATGAACACTGAAGCTTTCTTT
abundance: .
d_gene: TRBD1
j_gene: TRBJ1-1
v_gene: TRBV4-3

CDR3aa: CASSIVRQNTGELFF
CDR3nt: TGTGCCAGTAGTATTGTTCGACAGAACACCGGGGAGCTGTTTTTT
abundance: .
d_gene: .
j_gene: TRBJ2-2
v_gene: TRBV19

CDR3aa: CASSIGEGSGLYNEQFF
CDR3nt: TGTGCCAGTAGTATAGGGGAGGGTAGCGGTCTGTACAATGAGCAGTTCTTC
abundance: .
d_gene: TRBD2
j_gene: TRBJ2-1
v_gene: TRBV19

CDR3aa: CASSVRGAYEQYF
CDR3nt: TGTGCCAGCAGCGTGCGGGGGGCCTACGAGCAGTACTTC
abundance: .
d_gene: TRBD2
j_gene: TRBJ2-7
v_gene: TRBV27

CDR3aa: CASSSWTGGNEKLFF
CDR3nt: TGTGCCAGTAGTTCCTGGACAGGGGGCAATGAAAAACTGTTTTTT
abundance: .
d_gene: TRBD1
j_gene: TRBJ1-4
v_gene: TRBV19

CDR3aa: CASSLTDRLTGELFF
CDR3nt: TGCGCCAGCAGCTTGACGGACAGACTCACCGGGGAGCTGTTTTTT
abundance: .
d_gene: .
j_gene: TRBJ2-2
v_gene: TRBV5-1

CDR3aa: CASSPELAGIYEQYF
CDR3nt: TGTGCCAGCAGCCCCGAGTTAGCGGGGATCTACGAGCAGTACTTC
abundance: .
d_gene: TRBD2
j_gene: TRBJ2-7
v_gene: TRBV28

CDR3aa: CASRDSLTDTQYF
CDR3nt: TGTGCCAGCAGGGACAGTCTTACAGATACGCAGTATTTT
abundance: few
d_gene: .
j_gene: TRBJ2-3
v_gene: TRBV6-1

CDR3aa: CASSARGLNTEAFF
CDR3nt: TGTGCCAGCAGCGCCAGGGGGCTGAACACTGAAGCTTTCTTT
abundance: .
d_gene: TRBD1
j_gene: TRBJ1-1
v_gene: TRBV9

CDR3aa: CAWTFGGGVNEQFF
CDR3nt: TGTGCCTGGACGTTCGGGGGAGGAGTAAATGAGCAGTTCTTC
abundance: .
d_gene: .
j_gene: TRBJ2-1
v_gene: TRBV30

CDR3aa: CASSADRAESYEQYF
CDR3nt: TGTGCCAGCAGCGCTGACAGGGCGGAGTCCTACGAGCAGTACTTC
abundance: once
d_gene: TRBD1
j_gene: TRBJ2-7
v_gene: TRBV9

CDR3aa: CASSLGTPGDTQYF
CDR3nt: TGCGCCAGCAGCCTAGGGACACCCGGAGATACGCAGTATTTT
abundance: .
d_gene: .
j_gene: TRBJ2-3
v_gene: TRBV4-1

CDR3aa: CASRQQGWAETQYF
CDR3nt: TGTGCCAGCAGACAACAGGGCTGGGCAGAGACCCAGTACTTC
abundance: .
d_gene: .
j_gene: TRBJ2-5
v_gene: TRBV5-6

CDR3aa: CATSSWGQSSYEQYF
CDR3nt: TGTGCCACCTCCAGTTGGGGACAGAGCTCCTACGAGCAGTACTTC
abundance: .
d_gene: TRBD1
j_gene: TRBJ2-7
v_gene: TRBV27

CDR3aa: CASSQRLAVEQFF
CDR3nt: TGCGCCAGCAGCCAACGATTGGCAGTTGAGCAGTTCTTC
abundance: .
d_gene: .
j_gene: TRBJ2-1
v_gene: TRBV4-1

CDR3aa: CASSLSVRDWQDEQFF
CDR3nt: TGTGCCAGCAGCTTGAGCGTTCGGGACTGGCAGGATGAGCAGTTCTTC
abundance: .
d_gene: .
j_gene: TRBJ2-1
v_gene: TRBV5-6

CDR3aa: CASSLEWGRGMQDTQYF
CDR3nt: TGTGCCAGCAGCTTAGAGTGGGGCCGCGGGATGCAGGATACGCAGTATTTT
abundance: .
d_gene: .
j_gene: TRBJ2-3
v_gene: TRBV11-2